This TCR beta chain emerged from a study of beta chain features in type 1 diabetes. Study-level results: Lower insertion and higher deletion counts appeared at VDJ junctions in type 1 diabetes patients. Shorter TCRB CDR3s, moderately but significantly so, marked every one of the four CD4+ subsets in Type 1 diabetes patients.

As every portion of the isolated RNA was reverse transcribed, the sequencing read expressed TCRB transcripts. Here immunoSEQ multiplex PCR was the method, and the copy in TCRdb shows in-frame clones only, minus some. The table includes hundreds of thousands of clones, around 13% detected once. On this clone itself: Its antigen is currently unknown.

Germline CDR1 PRHDT, CDR2 FYEKMQ (reference sequence). The germline V and J ends were trimmed by 5 bases and 7 bases, with 20 bases remaining between them. The length of the CDR3 is 15 residues. Populations obtained by sorting all exceeded 95% purity. This clonotype originated in a man between 18 and 29 years old in good health. The sequencing sample was made of naive CD4+ T cells from blood. This rearrangement joins TRBV13 to TRBJ1-1; D perhaps matches TRBD1 (6 bases). The chain's CDR3 is CASSTPHRAVFEAFF. In DNA form, the CDR3 reads TGTGCCAGCAGCACACCCCACAGGGCTGTCTTTGAAGCTTTCTTT.